This T cell receptor beta chain is drawn from a study of response to subunit inactivated influenza vaccine. Using its own MiXCR run on the RT-PCR reads, TCRdb lists one record per CDR3 protein. The sample contains around 520,000 distinct CDR3 sequences, roughly 10% of which appear only once. Deletions cut 2 bases from V and 0 bases from J, with 15 bases between. CDR1 is WNHNN and CDR2 is SYGVQD in the germline V gene (reference sequence). The CDR3 covers 17 residues. General study findings and limits: New T cells are recruited in small numbers by each seasonal influenza vaccination, according to the authors' suggestion.

This clonotype has only a few counts. Its antigen is as yet unknown. The sequence came from a man in his forties or fifties who received an inactivated influenza vaccine. The chain couples TRBV10-1 to TRBJ2-3, with D perhaps TRBD1 (6 bases). Sequenced here: PBMCs from blood, sampled on the day of vaccination. CDR3 region: CASSELGTGQSTDTQYF. The CDR3, as DNA: TGCGCCAGCAGTGAGCTAGGGACGGGACAAAGCACAGATACGCAGTATTTT.